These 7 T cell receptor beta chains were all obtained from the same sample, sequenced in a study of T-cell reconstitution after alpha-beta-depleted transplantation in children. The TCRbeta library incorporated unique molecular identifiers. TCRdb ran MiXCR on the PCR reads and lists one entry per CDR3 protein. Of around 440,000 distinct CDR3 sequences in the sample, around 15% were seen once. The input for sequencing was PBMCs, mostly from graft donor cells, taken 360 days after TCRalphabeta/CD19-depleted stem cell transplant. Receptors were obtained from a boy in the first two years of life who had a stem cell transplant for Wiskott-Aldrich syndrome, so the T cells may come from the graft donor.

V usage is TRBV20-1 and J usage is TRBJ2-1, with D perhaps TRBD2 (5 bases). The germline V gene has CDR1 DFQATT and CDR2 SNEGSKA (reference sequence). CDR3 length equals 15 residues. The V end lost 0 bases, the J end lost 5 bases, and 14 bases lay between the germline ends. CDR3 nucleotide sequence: TGCAGTGCTAGAGAAAGCGGTAAAATTAACAATGAGCAGTTCTTC. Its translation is CSARESGKINNEQFF.

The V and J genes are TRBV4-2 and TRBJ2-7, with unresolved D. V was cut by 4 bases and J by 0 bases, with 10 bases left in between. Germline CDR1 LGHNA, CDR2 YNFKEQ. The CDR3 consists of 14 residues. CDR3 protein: CASSPPKDSYEQYF. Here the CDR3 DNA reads TGTGCCAGCAGCCCCCCAAAGGACTCCTACGAGCAGTACTTC.

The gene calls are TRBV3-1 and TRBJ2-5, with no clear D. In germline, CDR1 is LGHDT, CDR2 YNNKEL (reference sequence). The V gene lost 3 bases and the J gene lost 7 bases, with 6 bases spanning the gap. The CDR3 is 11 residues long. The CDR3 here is CASSQTGTQYF. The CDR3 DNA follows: TGTGCCAGCAGCCAGACGGGGACCCAGTACTTC.

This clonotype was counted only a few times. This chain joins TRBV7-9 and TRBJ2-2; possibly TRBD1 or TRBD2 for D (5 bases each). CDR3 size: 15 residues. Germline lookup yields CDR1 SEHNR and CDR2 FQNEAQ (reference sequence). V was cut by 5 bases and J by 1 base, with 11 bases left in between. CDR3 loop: CASSLRDGNTGELFF. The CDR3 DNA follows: TGTGCCAGCAGCCTCCGGGACGGGAACACCGGGGAGCTGTTTTTT.

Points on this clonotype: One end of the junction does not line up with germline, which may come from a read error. This CDR3 reads CASSPPSQAGSHF. DNA for the CDR3: TGTGCCAGCAGCCCGCCCAGCCAGGCGGGTAGCCACTTC. This sequence joins TRBV7-9 and TRBJ2-5; perhaps TRBD2 as D (5 bases). The CDR3 sequence is 13 residues long. Germline V gene sequence: CDR1 SEHNR, CDR2 FQNEAQ (reference sequence).

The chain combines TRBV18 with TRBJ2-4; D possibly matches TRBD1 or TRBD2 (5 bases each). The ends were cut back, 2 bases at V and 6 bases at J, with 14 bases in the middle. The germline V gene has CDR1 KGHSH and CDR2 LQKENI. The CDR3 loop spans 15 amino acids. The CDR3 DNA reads TGTGCCAGCTCACCATTAACGGGACCGACAAACATTCAGTACTTC. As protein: CASSPLTGPTNIQYF.

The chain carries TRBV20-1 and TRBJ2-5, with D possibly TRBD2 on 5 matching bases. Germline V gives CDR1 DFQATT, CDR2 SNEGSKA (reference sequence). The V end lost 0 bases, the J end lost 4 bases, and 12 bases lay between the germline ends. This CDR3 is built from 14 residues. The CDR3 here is CSARDPGRGETQYF. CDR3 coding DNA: TGCAGTGCTAGAGATCCAGGACGGGGAGAGACCCAGTACTTC.